One and the same sample provided the 10 T cell receptor beta chains below, sequenced in a study of blood T cell repertoires in COVID-19. The method was immunoSEQ multiplex PCR; TCRdb's version includes in-frame clones alone and lacks a portion of them. The repertoire has 430,000 or so clones, about 87% of them found once; the top ten carry more than 0.7%. Sequenced: peripheral blood. All receptors derive from a young man with COVID-19, enrolled during active disease.

The chain carries TRBV6-5 and TRBJ2-1; perhaps TRBD2 as D (5 bases). In germline, CDR1 is MNHEY, CDR2 SVGAGI. V was shortened by 2 bases and J by 4 bases, with 9 bases between the two germline ends. This CDR3 spans 14 amino acids. The CDR3 spells CASSYGRGYNEQFF. For the CDR3, the DNA is TGTGCCAGCAGTTACGGCCGGGGATACAATGAGCAGTTCTTC.

The CDR3 loop is CASSLYGTSGTYEQYF. Written as DNA, the CDR3 is TGCGCCAGCAGCTTGTATGGGACTAGCGGTACCTACGAGCAGTACTTC. This chain uses TRBV5-1 with TRBJ2-7; 11 nucleotides line up with TRBD2. The CDR3 runs to 16 residues. The germline V gene has CDR1 SGHRS and CDR2 YFSETQ. V dropped 1 base and J dropped 2; count of bases not matched to a gene: 5.

The V and J genes are TRBV7-3 and TRBJ2-5; 8 positions agree with TRBD2. V lost 5 bases, J lost 5 bases, and 13 bases stayed unmatched. This CDR3 is built from 16 residues. Germline lookup yields CDR1 SGHTA and CDR2 FQGTGA. CDR3 loop: CASSINYAGGRETQYF. DNA for the CDR3: TGTGCCAGCAGCATTAATTATGCGGGAGGAAGGGAGACCCAGTACTTC. The whole variable domain, filled in from reference TRBV7-3 and TRBJ2-5, reads GAGVSQTPSNKVTEKGKYVELRCDPISGHTALYWYRQSLGQGPEFLIYFQGTGAADDSGLPNDRFFAVRPEGSVSTLKIQRTERGDSAVYLCASSINYAGGRETQYFGPGTRLLVL.

The chain couples TRBV30 to TRBJ1-4; perhaps TRBD1 as D (5 bases). CDR3 size: 16 residues. With 0 bases removed from V and 2 bases from J, the gap between germline ends came to 13 bases. Germline V CDR1 and CDR2: GTSNPN, SVGIG (reference sequence). CDR3 residues: CAWSVQGLTTNEKLFF. CDR3 DNA sequence: TGTGCCTGGAGTGTTCAGGGCCTTACCACTAATGAAAAACTGTTTTTT.

The gene calls are TRBV7-6 and TRBJ2-6; tentatively, D is TRBD1 (5 bases). CDR1 is SGHVS, CDR2 FNYEAQ, per germline. This CDR3 contains 16 residues. Trimming stripped 5 bases from V and 0 bases from J, with 11 bases between. The CDR3 region has the DNA TGTGCCAGCAGCCGGCCGACAGACTCTGGGGCCAACGTCCTGACTTTC. Encoded protein: CASSRPTDSGANVLTF.

The chain is built from TRBV5-4 and TRBJ2-1; 7 bases fit TRBD2. Germline V gene sequence: CDR1 SGHNT, CDR2 YYREEE (reference sequence). V gave up 4 bases and J gave up 6 bases; unmatched junction bases: 13. CDR3 length: 16 amino acids. This CDR3 reads CASSPFGGGRGNEQFF. The CDR3 region has the DNA TGTGCCAGCAGCCCGTTTGGGGGAGGGCGCGGCAATGAGCAGTTCTTC.

The chain couples TRBV4-2 to TRBJ2-3; 9 bases match TRBD2. The V and J ends lost 4 bases and 0 bases, in that order; junction bases with no gene match: 5. In germline, CDR1 is LGHNA, CDR2 YNFKEQ. The CDR3 covers 16 residues. The CDR3 here is CASSRRTSGSTDTQYF. The CDR3 DNA reads TGTGCCAGCAGCCGGAGAACTAGCGGGAGCACAGATACGCAGTATTTT.

The rearrangement joins TRBV4-1 to TRBJ1-3; TRBD1 matches at 9 bases. This CDR3 is built from 17 residues. The germline gives CDR1 MGHRA, CDR2 YSYEKL. Trimming at V came to 4 bases and at J to 1 base, leaving 8 bases not matched to a gene. The CDR3 DNA sequence: TGCGCCAGCAGCCGTATACAGGGGGCCCTATCTGGAAACACCATATATTTT. This encodes CASSRIQGALSGNTIYF.

V usage is TRBV19 and J usage is TRBJ2-7; 7 nucleotides agree with TRBD2. V was pared by 4 bases and J by 5 bases, with 5 bases of the junction left unmatched. Germline V CDR1 and CDR2: LNHDA, SQIVND (reference sequence). This CDR3 has 13 residues. The CDR3 sequence: CASSSGLVNEQYF. In DNA form, the CDR3 reads TGTGCCAGTAGTAGTGGACTAGTAAACGAGCAGTACTTC.

The V gene is TRBV5-4, the J gene TRBJ2-1; D gene uncertain. Germline V lookup: CDR1 SGHNT, CDR2 YYREEE (reference sequence). This CDR3 is 12 amino acids long. The germline V and J ends were trimmed by 0 bases and 7 bases, with 5 bases remaining between them. The CDR3 loop reads CASSLDLNEQFF. The CDR3 DNA follows: TGTGCCAGCAGCTTGGACTTGAATGAGCAGTTCTTC.